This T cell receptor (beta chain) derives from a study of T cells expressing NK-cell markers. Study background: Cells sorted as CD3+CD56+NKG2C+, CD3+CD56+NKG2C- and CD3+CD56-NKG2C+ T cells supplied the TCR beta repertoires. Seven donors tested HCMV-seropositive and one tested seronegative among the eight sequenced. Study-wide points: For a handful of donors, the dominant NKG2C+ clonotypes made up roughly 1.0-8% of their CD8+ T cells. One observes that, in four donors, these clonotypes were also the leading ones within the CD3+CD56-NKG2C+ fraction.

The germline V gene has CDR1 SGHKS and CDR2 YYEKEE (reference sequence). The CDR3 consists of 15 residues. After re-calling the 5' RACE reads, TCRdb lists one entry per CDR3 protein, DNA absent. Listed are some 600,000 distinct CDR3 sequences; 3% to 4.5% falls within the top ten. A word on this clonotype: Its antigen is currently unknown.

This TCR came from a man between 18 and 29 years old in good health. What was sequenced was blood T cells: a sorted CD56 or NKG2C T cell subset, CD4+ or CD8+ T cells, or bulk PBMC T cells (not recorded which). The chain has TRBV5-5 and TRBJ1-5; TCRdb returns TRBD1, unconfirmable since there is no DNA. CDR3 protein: CASSAQGFRNQPQHF.